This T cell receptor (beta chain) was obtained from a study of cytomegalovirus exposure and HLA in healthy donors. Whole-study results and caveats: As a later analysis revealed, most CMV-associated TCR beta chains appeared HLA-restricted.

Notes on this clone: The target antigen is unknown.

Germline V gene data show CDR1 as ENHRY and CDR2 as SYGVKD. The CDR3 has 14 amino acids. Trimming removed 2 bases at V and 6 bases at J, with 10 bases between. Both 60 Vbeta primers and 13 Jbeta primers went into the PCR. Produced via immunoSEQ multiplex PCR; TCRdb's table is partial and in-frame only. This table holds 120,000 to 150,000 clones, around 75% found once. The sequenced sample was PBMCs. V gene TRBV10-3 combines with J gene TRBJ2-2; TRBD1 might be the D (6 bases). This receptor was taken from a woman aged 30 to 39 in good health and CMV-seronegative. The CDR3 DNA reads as TGTGCCATCAGTGAGAACCGACAGGCCGGGGAGCTGTTTTTT. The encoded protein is CAISENRQAGELFF.